The clone carrying this TCR beta chain was found many times. Its target is unknown. Using a constant-region primer together with ProtoScript II reverse transcriptase, TCR beta cDNA was made from about 500 ng of total RNA. The TCR beta library was amplified through three nested multiplex PCR rounds in a modified ARM-PCR procedure. The two initial PCR rounds, approximately 10 cycles each, used TRBV1-TRBV30 forward and C-beta reverse primers. In TCRdb, the multiplex PCR reads were re-called with MiXCR into one record per CDR3 protein. This sample has about 320,000 distinct CDR3 sequences, with approximately 60% found just once. This record comes from a study of tumor-infiltrating lymphocytes in primary liver carcinoma. Across the study: Tumors, staged T1-T3 N0M0, spanned 4.2 to 10 cm. General study findings and limits: It was in tumors, not blood, that the top-250-clone fraction was significantly higher (p = 0.039).

Germline DNA was also extracted, and blood RNA derived from unsorted whole blood. Preoperatively, around 4 milliliters of peripheral blood were collected. The V gene lost 0 bases and the J gene lost 5 bases, with 13 bases spanning the gap. Germline-derived CDR1 and CDR2 are LGHNA and YNFKEQ. The CDR3 totals 15 residues. The sample comprised peripheral blood. The receptor was isolated from a man aged 40-55 years with primary liver carcinoma and hepatitis B virus infection. This sequence joins TRBV4-2 and TRBJ2-5, with TRBD1 as a possible D gene (5 bases). Here the CDR3 reads CASSQEGHRLETQYF. CDR3 nucleotides: TGTGCCAGCAGCCAAGAAGGACACCGCTTGGAGACCCAGTACTTC.